The clone carrying this T cell receptor (beta chain) occurred many times. Its antigen remains unknown. The entry originates in a study of spatial heterogeneity in lung cancer. Study conclusions and caveats: Ubiquitous expanded tumor TCRs appeared in blood more at resection than follow-up.

Noted time point: sample taken at primary tumor resection. Sequencing was performed on whole RNA extracted from tumor and nontumor lung tissue, or from frozen PBMC, and the material was left unsorted. CDR3 length: 15 residues. Germline-derived CDR1 and CDR2 are MNHEY and SMNVEV (reference sequence). Trimming removed 2 bases at V and 5 bases at J, with 15 bases between. TCRdb re-called the 5' RACE reads through MiXCR, storing one row per CDR3 protein. The table shows around 14,000 distinct CDR3 sequences, with approximately 10% occurring only once. The source was PBMCs, collected at surgery. The chain has TRBV27 and TRBJ1-2; possibly TRBD1 for D (5 bases). The clonotype originates from a female donor with early-stage non-small cell lung cancer. The CDR3, as DNA: TGTGCCAGCAGTTTAGGGGGACGGACTCATTATGGCTACACCTTC. Its protein is CASSLGGRTHYGYTF.